This T cell receptor (beta chain) appears in the sequencing data of a study of blood T cell repertoires in COVID-19. Turning to the study itself: T cells, B-cell-depleted T cells, or PBMCs supplied cDNA or gDNA.

Libraries were prepared by immunoSEQ multiplex PCR; TCRdb keeps only in-frame clonotypes and omits some of them. The sample consists of tens of thousands of clones, around 68% of them appearing once. The TCR sequence derives from a woman between 65 and 79 years old with acute or convalescent COVID-19. What was sequenced was peripheral blood.

The CDR3 nucleotides are TGCGCCAGCAGCTCGCCGTTCCGGGGGAACACTGAAGCTTTCTTT. It yields the protein CASSSPFRGNTEAFF. The chain recombines TRBV5-1 with TRBJ1-1, with no clear D. Germline CDR1 is SGHRS and CDR2 is YFSETQ. The CDR3 totals 15 residues. V lost 3 bases and J lost 1, with 13 bases in between. Based on the CDR3 plus reference TRBV5-1 and TRBJ1-1, the full variable domain is KAGVTQTPRYLIKTRGQQVTLSCSPISGHRSVSWYQQTPGQGLQFLFEYFSETQRNKGNFPGRFSGRQFSNSRSEMNVSTLELGDSALYLCASSSPFRGNTEAFFGQGTRLTVV.